A selection of T cell receptor beta chains follows, all from one sample in a study of T cell repertoires in cytomegalovirus infection. Each CDR3 protein is one row after TCRdb ran MiXCR on the reads. The sample has about 770,000 distinct CDR3 sequences; 25% to 30% are singletons. No antigens are known for them. Sequencing was performed on cultured CD8+ T cells from PBMCs, taken from culture after CMV antigen stimulation. The receptor set was obtained from a human donor in good health (CMV status not recorded). Some clones in this sample may be carry-over from other donors' samples. The CDR3 runs from the conserved cysteine through the conserved F or W. D genes are given only for firm matches. Only part of the rows carry a size: once, few, many, or a class if the clone is expanded.

>TRBV27|TRBJ1-2|-|-
CASRASPGWGYTF
TGTGCCAGCAGAGCCTCCCCGGGGTGGGGCTACACCTTC
>TRBV7-9|TRBJ1-1|-|-
CASSLEVGGEAFF
TGTGCCAGCAGCTTAGAGGTGGGAGGCGAAGCTTTCTTT
>TRBV13|TRBJ2-7|-|TRBD2
CASSETAGGEYEQYF
TGTGCCAGCAGCGAGACGGCGGGGGGTGAATACGAGCAGTACTTC
>TRBV20-1|TRBJ2-2|-|-
CSARDSTGTGELFF
TGCAGTGCTAGAGATTCGACAGGCACCGGGGAGCTGTTTTTT
>TRBV6-1|TRBJ2-7|-|TRBD1
CASMRQGSGYEQYF
TGTGCCAGCATGCGACAGGGAAGCGGCTACGAGCAGTACTTC
>TRBV10-3|TRBJ2-7|-|-
CAIRIDRTRRDEQYF
TGTGCCATCAGAATCGATAGGACACGAAGGGACGAGCAGTACTTC
>TRBV6-6|TRBJ1-1|few|-
CASSYTVDTEAFF
TGTGCCAGCAGTTACACGGTGGACACTGAAGCTTTCTTT
>TRBV2|TRBJ2-1|few|-
CASLQGSLSSYNEQFF
TGTGCCAGCCTGCAAGGGAGCTTATCCTCCTACAATGAGCAGTTCTTC
>TRBV5-1|TRBJ1-6|few|TRBD1
CASSPDRDYNSPLHF
TGCGCCAGCAGTCCAGACAGGGATTATAATTCACCCCTCCACTTT
>TRBV2|TRBJ1-5|-|-
CASGRQPQHF
TGTGCCAGCGGGCGACAGCCCCAGCATTTT
>TRBV12-3/TRBV12-4|TRBJ1-2|-|TRBD1
CASSPWDRGRDGYTF
TGTGCCAGCAGTCCGTGGGACAGGGGGCGAGATGGCTACACCTTC
>TRBV9|TRBJ2-1|-|-
CASSVWDRDREQFF
TGTGCCAGCAGCGTATGGGACCGAGACCGTGAGCAGTTCTTC
>TRBV28|TRBJ2-1|many|-
CASSLWARGAGYNEQFF
TGTGCCAGCAGTTTATGGGCGCGCGGGGCGGGATACAATGAGCAGTTCTTC
>TRBV7-2|TRBJ1-3|many|-
CASSRLGSGNTIYF
TGTGCCAGCAGCCGACTAGGCTCTGGAAACACCATATATTTT
>TRBV2|TRBJ2-6|-|-
CASSEVPPGANVLTF
TGTGCCAGCAGTGAAGTCCCCCCTGGGGCCAACGTCCTGACTTTC
>TRBV27|TRBJ2-5|-|-
CASSGRLQETQYF
TGTGCCAGCAGTGGACGTCTTCAAGAGACCCAGTACTTC
>TRBV11-3|TRBJ2-4|few|TRBD1
CASSTLLPLVQGNLQYF
TGTGCCAGCAGCACCCTTCTCCCATTAGTACAGGGGAACCTTCAGTACTTC
>TRBV11-2|TRBJ2-3|many|-
CASSPGRGSTDTQYF
TGTGCCAGCAGCCCTGGACGGGGGAGCACAGATACGCAGTATTTT
>TRBV7-9|TRBJ1-6|many|-
CASRDNSENNSPLHF
TGTGCCAGCAGGGATAACTCGGAGAATAATTCACCCCTCCACTTT
>TRBV7-2|TRBJ2-7|once|-
CASSLEAAALYEQCF
TGTGCCAGCAGCTTAGAGGCAGCGGCCCTATACGAGCAGTGCTTC
>TRBV2|TRBJ1-4|few|-
CASSEPFRDEKLFF
TGTGCCAGTAGTGAACCATTCAGGGACGAAAAACTGTTTTTT